The T cell receptor beta chain under discussion was sequenced for a study of early T cells in non-severe SARS-CoV-2 infection. Turning to the study itself: Chains from this unsorted whole-blood bulk RNA could not be paired.

cDNA molecules, individually, were tagged with unique molecular identifiers. Using its own MiXCR run on the 5' RACE reads, TCRdb lists one record per CDR3 protein. The data contain 97,000 or so distinct CDR3 sequences, 10% to 15% of them seen just once; the ten biggest clones take up 5% to 8%. The origin of this receptor is an adult who was a healthcare worker with PCR-confirmed SARS-CoV-2 infection or an uninfected control (not recorded which). The sequencing sample was made of whole blood.

As DNA, the CDR3 is TGTGCCAGCAGCCCTGGGACAGATAACTACGAGCAGTACTTC. Residues: CASSPGTDNYEQYF. J is TRBJ2-7 and V is TRBV5-4; 7 nucleotides match TRBD1. Germline CDR1 reads SGHNT; CDR2 reads YYREEE (reference sequence). There are 14 residues in the CDR3. Trimming took 4 bases from V and 3 from J; bases not matched to a gene: 7.